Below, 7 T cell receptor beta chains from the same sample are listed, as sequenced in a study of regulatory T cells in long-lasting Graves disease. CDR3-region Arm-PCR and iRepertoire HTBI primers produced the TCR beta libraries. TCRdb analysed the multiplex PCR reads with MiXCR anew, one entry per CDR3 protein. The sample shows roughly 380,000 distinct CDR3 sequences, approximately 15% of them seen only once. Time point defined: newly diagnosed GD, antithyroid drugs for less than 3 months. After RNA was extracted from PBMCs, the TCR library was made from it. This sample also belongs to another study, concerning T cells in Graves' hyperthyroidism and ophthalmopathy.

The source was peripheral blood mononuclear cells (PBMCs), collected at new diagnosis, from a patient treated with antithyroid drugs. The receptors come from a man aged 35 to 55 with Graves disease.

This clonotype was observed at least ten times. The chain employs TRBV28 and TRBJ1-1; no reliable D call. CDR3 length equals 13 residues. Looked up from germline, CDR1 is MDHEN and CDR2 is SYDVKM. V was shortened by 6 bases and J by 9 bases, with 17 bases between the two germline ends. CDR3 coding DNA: TGTGCCAGCAGCCTGGCCGGCCAGCTTCAAGCTTTCTTT. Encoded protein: CASSLAGQLQAFF. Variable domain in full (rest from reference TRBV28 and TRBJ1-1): DVKVTQSSRYLVKRTGEKVFLECVQDMDHENMFWYRQDPGLGLRLIYFSYDVKMKEKGDIPEGYSVSREKKERFSLILESASTNQTSMYLCASSLAGQLQAFFGQGTRLTVV.

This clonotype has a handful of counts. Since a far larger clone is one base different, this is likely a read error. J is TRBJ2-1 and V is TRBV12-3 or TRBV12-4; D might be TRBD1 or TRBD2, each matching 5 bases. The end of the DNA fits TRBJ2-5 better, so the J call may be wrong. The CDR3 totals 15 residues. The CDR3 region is CVSSGDYGGAETQYF. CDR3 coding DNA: TGTGTCAGCAGTGGAGATTATGGGGGAGCAGAGACCCAGTACTTC.

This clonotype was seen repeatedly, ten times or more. CDR3 DNA: TGTGCCAGCAGTGAATCGGCATACCCCACAGATACGCAGTATTTT. It encodes CASSESAYPTDTQYF. The V call is TRBV6-1, the J call TRBJ2-3, with D uncertain. The V gene lost 2 bases and the J gene lost 2 bases, with 11 bases spanning the gap. CDR1 and CDR2 (germline): MNHNS, SASEGT. This CDR3 is built from 15 residues.

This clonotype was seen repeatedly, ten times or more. The CDR3 protein is CASSLDRTEDEQFF. CDR3 sequence (DNA): TGTGCCAGCAGCTTAGATCGGACGGAGGATGAGCAGTTCTTC. The V gene is TRBV11-2, the J gene TRBJ2-1, with D possibly being TRBD2 (5 bases). The CDR3 has 14 residues. V was pared by 0 bases and J by 8 bases, with 11 bases between. Looked up from germline, CDR1 is SGHAT and CDR2 is FQNNGV.

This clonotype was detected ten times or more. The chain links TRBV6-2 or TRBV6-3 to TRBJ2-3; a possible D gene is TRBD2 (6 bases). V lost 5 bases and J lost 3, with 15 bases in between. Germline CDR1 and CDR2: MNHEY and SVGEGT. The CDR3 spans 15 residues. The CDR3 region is CASSRFGGVTDTQYF. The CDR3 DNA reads TGTGCCAGCAGTCGCTTCGGGGGTGTGACAGATACGCAGTATTTT.

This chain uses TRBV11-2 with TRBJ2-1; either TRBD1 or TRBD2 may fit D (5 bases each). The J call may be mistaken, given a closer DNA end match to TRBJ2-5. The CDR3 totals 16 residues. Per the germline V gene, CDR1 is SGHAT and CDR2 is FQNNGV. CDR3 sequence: CASSLATPGTGETQYF. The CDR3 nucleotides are TGTGCCAGCAGCTTAGCGACCCCCGGGACCGGGGAGACCCAGTACTTC.

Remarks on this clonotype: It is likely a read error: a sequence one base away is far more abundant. The CDR3: CASSPDTSGQFF. For the CDR3, the DNA is TGTGCCAGCAGCCCGGACACCTCTGGGCAGTTCTTC. This chain links TRBV11-2 with TRBJ2-3; D possibly corresponds to TRBD1 (5 bases). The end of the DNA fits TRBJ2-1 better, so the J call may be wrong. Germline values: CDR1 SGHAT, CDR2 FQNNGV. CDR3 size: 12 residues.